The source of this T cell receptor beta chain is a study of CD8 T cells in Susac syndrome. Sequencing of TCR beta covered CD8+ and CD4+ T cells obtained from blood. The V gene's germline CDR1 is SEHNR and CDR2 FQNEAQ (reference sequence). The CDR3 contains 14 residues. V lost 4 bases and J lost 5; bases outside the gene matches: 6. The RNA, about 0.5 to 1 ug, was put through reverse transcription using random hexamers. The immunoSEQ assay covered 54 Vbeta and 13 Jbeta segments for CDR3. TCRdb re-derived calls from the immunoSEQ multiplex PCR reads in MiXCR, one entry per CDR3 protein. The sample yields more than 55,000 distinct CDR3 sequences, approximately 95% seen once.

The receptor's source is a human donor in good health. The rearrangement uses TRBV7-9 and TRBJ2-7; 9 bases align to TRBD1. Sequenced: CD8+ T cells from PBMCs. The CDR3 region is CASSSPGQGNEQYF. Here the CDR3 DNA reads TGTGCCAGCAGCTCACCGGGACAGGGAAACGAGCAGTACTTC.